The present T cell receptor (beta chain) was sequenced within a study of T cells in Graves' hyperthyroidism and ophthalmopathy. The CDR3 is 13 amino acids. V was clipped by 4 bases and J by 6 bases, with 10 bases between them. Looked up from germline, CDR1 is SGDLS and CDR2 is YYNGEE. TCR beta CDR3 regions were amplified from RNA. The HTBI set primed first-round TCR CDR3 RT-PCR. In TCRdb, the multiplex PCR reads were re-called with MiXCR into one record per CDR3 protein. The table has roughly 700,000 distinct CDR3 sequences, 17% seen once. This clonotype has ten or more counts. The TCR sequence derives from a man aged 45-60 years with Graves' hyperthyroidism. Sequenced material: blood. The V gene is TRBV9, the J gene TRBJ1-4; D gene ambiguous. Here the CDR3 DNA reads TGTGCCAGCAGCTCGTGGGCAGATGAAAAACTGTTTTTT. This gives the protein CASSSWADEKLFF.